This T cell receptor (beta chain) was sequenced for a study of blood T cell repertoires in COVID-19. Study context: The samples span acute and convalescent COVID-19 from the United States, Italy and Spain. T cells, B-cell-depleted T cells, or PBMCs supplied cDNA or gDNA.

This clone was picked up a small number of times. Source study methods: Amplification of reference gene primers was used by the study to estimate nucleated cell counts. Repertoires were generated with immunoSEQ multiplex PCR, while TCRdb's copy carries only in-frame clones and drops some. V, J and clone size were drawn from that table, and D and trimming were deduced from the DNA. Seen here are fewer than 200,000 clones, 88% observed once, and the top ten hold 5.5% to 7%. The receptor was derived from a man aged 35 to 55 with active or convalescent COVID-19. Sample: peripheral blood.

In DNA, the CDR3 is TGTGCCACCAGTGACGCCTCGACAGGGTTCTATGGCTACACCTTC. Its protein product is CATSDASTGFYGYTF. The chain employs TRBV24-1 and TRBJ1-2; 7 bases line up with TRBD1. The germline V gene has CDR1 KGHDR and CDR2 SFDVKD. The CDR3 extends over 15 amino acids. V shed 4 bases and J 4 bases; nucleotides not matched to a gene: 8.